The next 20 T cell receptor beta chains were all read from a single sample in a study of blood T cell repertoires in COVID-19. Only in-frame clones appear in the TCRdb table, and some are missing; sequencing was by immunoSEQ multiplex PCR. The data contain fewer than 300,000 clones, approximately 86% of them singletons. Sample: peripheral blood. The receptors shown here come from a woman aged 18 to 35 with acute or convalescent COVID-19.

This sequence joins TRBV30 and TRBJ2-1; 11 bases agree with TRBD2. The V and J ends lost 8 bases and 6 bases, in that order; junction bases with no gene match: 9. CDR3 size: 14 residues. The germline CDR1 and CDR2 sequences are GTSNPN and SVGIG (reference sequence). The CDR3 sequence: CAGTLAGDRNEQFF. CDR3 DNA sequence: TGTGCCGGAACACTAGCGGGAGACCGCAATGAGCAGTTCTTC.

The chain uses TRBV11-3 and TRBJ2-1; 9 bases line up with TRBD2. The germline CDR1 and CDR2 sequences are SGHNT and YENEEA. The CDR3 loop spans 17 amino acids. V shed 1 base, J shed 9 bases, and the junction held 13 bases outside the gene matches. The CDR3 coding sequence is TGTGCCAGCAGCTTAGGGGGGACTAGCCCGGGATTTGGTGAGCAGTTCTTC. Translating gives CASSLGGTSPGFGEQFF.

The V gene is TRBV19, the J gene TRBJ1-5; 7 nucleotides agree with TRBD1. The V gene end was trimmed by 5 bases and the J gene end by 6 bases; junction bases not matched to a gene: 4. The CDR3 has 13 residues. Germline V gene sequence: CDR1 LNHDA, CDR2 SQIVND (reference sequence). Here the CDR3 DNA reads TGTGCCAGTAGTGCGACAGGGACTCAGCCCCAGCATTTT. Its translation: CASSATGTQPQHF.

The chain joins TRBV28 to TRBJ1-6; no clear D. CDR3 length: 14 amino acids. The V gene's germline CDR1 is MDHEN and CDR2 SYDVKM. Trimming removed 5 bases from V and 3 bases from J, with 8 bases in between. The CDR3 region is CASSLRNYNSPLHF. CDR3 sequence (DNA): TGTGCCAGCAGTCTCCGTAACTATAATTCACCCCTCCACTTT.

The chain couples TRBV15 to TRBJ1-2; 8 nucleotides line up with TRBD1. The germline V gene encodes CDR1 LNHNV and CDR2 YYDKDF (reference sequence). V lost 2 bases, J lost 0 bases, and 8 bases stayed unmatched. The CDR3 is made up of 17 amino acids. The CDR3, as DNA: TGTGCCACCAGCAGACCCGGGACAGGCGCCTCTAACTATGGCTACACCTTC. Translated: CATSRPGTGASNYGYTF.

CDR3 sequence (DNA): TGCGCCAGCAGCCATTTTACTACAGGGGTCTCCTACGAGCAGTACTTC. Protein: CASSHFTTGVSYEQYF. V is TRBV4-3 and J is TRBJ2-7, with 7 nucleotides matching TRBD1. This CDR3 contains 16 residues. From germline, CDR1 is LGHNA and CDR2 YSLEER. V lost 3 bases to trimming and J lost 0 bases; unmatched junction nucleotides: 8.

The gene calls are TRBV6-2 or TRBV6-3 and TRBJ2-4, with a tentative D call TRBD1 (7 bases). The CDR3 consists of 16 residues. V was cut by 6 bases and J by 0 bases, with 15 bases left in between. CDR1 is MNHEY and CDR2 is SVGEGT in the germline V gene. The CDR3 DNA reads TGTGCCAGCAGCCTGGCAGGGGGGTCAGCCAAAAACATTCAGTACTTC. This translates into CASSLAGGSAKNIQYF.

This chain uses TRBV30 with TRBJ1-6; D is possibly TRBD1 (6 bases). Germline CDR1 is GTSNPN and CDR2 is SVGIG (reference sequence). This CDR3 is built from 18 residues. CDR3 coding DNA: TGTGCTTGTACGCCGGGACACCTTACCCACTCCTATAATTCACCCCTCCACTTT. Translating gives CACTPGHLTHSYNSPLHF.

This clone was found once. The J gene is TRBJ2-1, the V gene TRBV18; weak D call: TRBD2 (6 bases). Trimming cost V 0 bases and J 7 bases, with 13 bases left between them. The CDR3 totals 15 residues. Germline V gene lookup returns CDR1 KGHSH and CDR2 LQKENI. CDR3 protein: CASSPPAGSHNEQFF. The CDR3 DNA reads TGTGCCAGCTCACCACCGGCGGGATCTCATAATGAGCAGTTCTTC.

V usage is TRBV7-2 and J usage is TRBJ2-5, with D unresolved. Trimming shortened V by 1 base and J by 3 bases, and 12 bases separated the two germline ends. From germline, CDR1 is SGHTA and CDR2 FQGNSA. There are 15 residues in the CDR3. The CDR3 nucleotides are TGTGCCAGCAGCTTAGGGTTCCCGCGTGAAGAGACCCAGTACTTC. Residues: CASSLGFPREETQYF.

The V and J genes are TRBV11-2 and TRBJ2-1; 11 nucleotides align to TRBD2. Germline CDR1 reads SGHAT; CDR2 reads FQNNGV. With 6 bases clipped from V and 0 bases from J, the junction kept 7 bases outside the gene matches. The length of the CDR3 is 17 residues. In nucleotides, the CDR3 is TGTGCCAGCAGGGCAGTGGGACTAGCGGACTCCTACAATGAGCAGTTCTTC. Its protein is CASRAVGLADSYNEQFF.

Only a few counts were recorded for this clone. The chain carries TRBV12-3 or TRBV12-4 and TRBJ1-2, with a possible D match to TRBD1 (6 bases). The CDR3 consists of 13 residues. V gave up 2 bases and J gave up 8 bases, with 12 bases separating them. DNA for the CDR3: TGTGCCAGCAGTTTATGGGAGGGGGGCGGCTACACCTTC. Its translation: CASSLWEGGGYTF.

As to this clone: Different DNA sequences within this sample yield the same CDR3. The chain has TRBV6-5 and TRBJ1-3; D remains ambiguous. CDR3 length: 15 residues. The germline V gene has CDR1 MNHEY and CDR2 SVGAGI. Trimming left V 2 bases short and J 0 bases short, with 8 bases between. The CDR3 nucleotides are TGTGCCAGCAGTTACGACCGCGGCTCTGGAAACACCATATATTTT. Amino acid sequence: CASSYDRGSGNTIYF.

A remark on this clone: Its ends do not fully match the called genes, so a read error is possible. This chain links TRBV6-1 with TRBJ1-1; 7 bases agree with TRBD1. Germline CDR1 is MNHNS and CDR2 is SASEGT. This CDR3 spans 15 amino acids. The CDR3 bases are TGTGCCAGCAGAGAAGCCACAGGGGTGAACACTGAAGCTTTCTTT. It codes for CASREATGVNTEAFF.

This chain links TRBV4-3 with TRBJ1-1; no clear D. The CDR3 has 15 residues. Germline V gene sequence: CDR1 LGHNA, CDR2 YSLEER. Trimming took off 1 base at V and 3 bases at J, with 12 bases between the two ends. The CDR3 DNA reads as TGCGCCAGCAGCCAAGGATATTCCCGGGACACTGAAGCTTTCTTT. Residues: CASSQGYSRDTEAFF.

This chain uses TRBV6-5 with TRBJ2-5, with D possibly matching TRBD1 (5 bases). CDR3 length: 13 amino acids. The ends were cut back, 0 bases at V and 5 bases at J, with 7 bases in the middle. Germline V lookup: CDR1 MNHEY, CDR2 SVGAGI. The CDR3 loop is CASSYSQGETQYF. The CDR3 DNA reads TGTGCCAGCAGTTACTCCCAGGGTGAGACCCAGTACTTC.

The chain links TRBV7-9 to TRBJ2-7; 11 bases map to TRBD1. Germline V lookup: CDR1 SEHNR, CDR2 FQNEAQ (reference sequence). V was clipped by 5 bases and J by 6 bases; unmatched bases: 12. CDR3 length: 16 amino acids. The CDR3 DNA is TGTGCCAGCAGCCCCTATCATGGACAGGGGGCCTCCGAGCAGTACTTC. Translated, it gives CASSPYHGQGASEQYF.

This chain connects TRBV29-1 to TRBJ1-1; D uncertain. The ends were cut back, 7 bases at V and 2 bases at J, with 14 bases in the middle. Per germline, CDR1 SQVTM and CDR2 ANQGSEA. CDR3 size: 13 residues. The CDR3 protein is CSGKEGINTEAFF. The CDR3 bases are TGCAGCGGTAAGGAGGGAATAAACACTGAAGCTTTCTTT.

The V and J genes are TRBV10-3 and TRBJ2-7, with D tentatively TRBD2 (6 bases). Per germline, CDR1 ENHRY and CDR2 SYGVKD. The CDR3 sequence is 12 residues long. Deletions cut 5 bases from V and 3 bases from J, with 8 bases between. The CDR3 DNA reads as TGTGCCATCAGTCCCGGGGGCTACGAGCAGTACTTC. Residues: CAISPGGYEQYF.

The chain carries TRBV2 and TRBJ1-5; TRBD1 matches 8 bases. J was trimmed by 6 bases and V by 2 bases; bases with no gene match: 6. The CDR3 totals 15 residues. In germline, CDR1 is SNHLY, CDR2 FYNNEI. The DNA for the CDR3 is TGTGCCAGCAGTGAATTGACAGGGGTCGCTCAGCCCCAGCATTTT. It translates to CASSELTGVAQPQHF.